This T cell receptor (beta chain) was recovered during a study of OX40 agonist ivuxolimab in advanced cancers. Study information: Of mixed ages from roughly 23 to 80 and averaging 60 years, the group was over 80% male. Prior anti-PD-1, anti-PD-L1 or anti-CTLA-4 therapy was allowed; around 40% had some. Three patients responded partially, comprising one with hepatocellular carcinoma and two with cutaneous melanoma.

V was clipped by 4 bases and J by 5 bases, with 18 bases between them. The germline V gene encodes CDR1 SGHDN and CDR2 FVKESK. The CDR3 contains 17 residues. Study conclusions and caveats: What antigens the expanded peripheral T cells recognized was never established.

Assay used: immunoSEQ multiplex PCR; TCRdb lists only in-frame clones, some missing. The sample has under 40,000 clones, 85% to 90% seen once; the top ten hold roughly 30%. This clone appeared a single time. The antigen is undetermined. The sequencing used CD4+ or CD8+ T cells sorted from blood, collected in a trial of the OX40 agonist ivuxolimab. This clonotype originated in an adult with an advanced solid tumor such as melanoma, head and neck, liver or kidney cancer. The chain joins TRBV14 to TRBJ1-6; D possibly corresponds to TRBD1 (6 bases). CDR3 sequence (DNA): TGTGCCAGCAGCCCGTCAGGGGTACAGGTTCATAATTCACCCCTCCACTTT. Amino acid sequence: CASSPSGVQVHNSPLHF.